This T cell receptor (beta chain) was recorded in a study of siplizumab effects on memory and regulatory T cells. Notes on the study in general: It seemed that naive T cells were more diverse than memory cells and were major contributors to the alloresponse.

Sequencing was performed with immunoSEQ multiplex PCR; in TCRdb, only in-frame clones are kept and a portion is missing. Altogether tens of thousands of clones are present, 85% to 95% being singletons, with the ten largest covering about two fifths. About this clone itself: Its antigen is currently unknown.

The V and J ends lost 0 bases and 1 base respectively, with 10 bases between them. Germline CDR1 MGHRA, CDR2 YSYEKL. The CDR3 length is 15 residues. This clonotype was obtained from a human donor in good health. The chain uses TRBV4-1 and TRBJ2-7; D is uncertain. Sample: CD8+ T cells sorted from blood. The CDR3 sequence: CASSQEGQRSYEQYF. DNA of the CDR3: TGCGCCAGCAGCCAAGAAGGGCAGAGATCCTACGAGCAGTACTTC.